The entry that follows covers one T cell receptor (beta chain) sequence. Trimming took off 4 bases at V and 7 bases at J, with 20 bases between the two ends. Looked up from germline, CDR1 is SGHTA and CDR2 is FQGNSA. The CDR3 is made up of 16 amino acids. A second PCR, run for roughly 6 to 11 cycles, used a sample-barcoded 5' primer plus a J-beta primer mix. TCRdb redid the calling of the 5' RACE reads with MiXCR, one entry per CDR3 protein. The table has fewer than 900,000 distinct CDR3 sequences, approximately 50% seen once. This record belongs to a study of blood T cells in healthy people across ages.

The TCR was taken from an older woman in good health. V and J are TRBV7-2 and TRBJ2-1; D perhaps matches TRBD2 (6 bases). Sequenced input: blood. The CDR3 DNA follows: TGTGCCAGCAGCTACGACGGGGACTTCACAGCGAATGAGCAGTTCTTC. Translation gives CASSYDGDFTANEQFF.